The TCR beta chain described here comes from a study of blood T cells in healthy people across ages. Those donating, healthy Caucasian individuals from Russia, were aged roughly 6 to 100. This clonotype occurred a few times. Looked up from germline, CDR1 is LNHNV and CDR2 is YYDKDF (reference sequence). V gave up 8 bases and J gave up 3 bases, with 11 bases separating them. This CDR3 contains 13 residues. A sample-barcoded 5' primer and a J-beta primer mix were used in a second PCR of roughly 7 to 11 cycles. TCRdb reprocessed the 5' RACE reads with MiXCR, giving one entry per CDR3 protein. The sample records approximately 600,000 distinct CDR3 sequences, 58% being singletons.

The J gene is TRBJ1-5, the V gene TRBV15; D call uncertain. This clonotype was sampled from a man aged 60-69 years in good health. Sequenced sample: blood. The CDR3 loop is CATLKGYNQPQHF. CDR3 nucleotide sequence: TGTGCCACCCTCAAGGGTTACAATCAGCCCCAGCATTTT.